This T cell receptor beta chain comes out of a study of blood T cells in healthy people across ages. Germline loops: CDR1 GTSNPN, CDR2 SVGIG (reference sequence). The CDR3 has 17 residues. The ends were cut back, 1 base at V and 0 bases at J, with 17 bases in the middle. A second PCR, run for about 6 to 11 cycles, used a sample-barcoded 5' primer plus a J-beta primer mix. One entry per CDR3 protein results from TCRdb running MiXCR on the 5' RACE reads. This sample carries about 680,000 distinct CDR3 sequences, around half of them seen once, and the ten largest clones take approximately 32%. To note about this clonotype: Its target is not known.

Findings of the study overall: Both naive CD4+ cell counts and diversity were greater in long-lived donors than in aged donors. Correlation between TCR beta diversity and naive T cell percentage was strong.

The clonotype originates from an older woman in good health. The rearrangement joins TRBV30 to TRBJ2-3; possible D gene TRBD2, 6 bases. Input material: blood. The CDR3 loop is CAWSAASEPTSTDTQYF. CDR3 DNA sequence: TGTGCCTGGAGTGCGGCTAGCGAACCGACTAGCACAGATACGCAGTATTTT.